The 28 T cell receptor beta chains presented below share a single source sample, sequenced in a study of blood T cell repertoires in COVID-19. This table comes from immunoSEQ multiplex PCR, and its TCRdb copy is limited to in-frame clones, with some not included. This repertoire shows some 150,000 clones, 70% to 80% found once; its top ten account for 5%. Sequencing input: peripheral blood. These receptors originate from a woman between 70 and 85 years old with COVID-19, enrolled during active disease.

This chain connects TRBV7-3 to TRBJ1-3, with TRBD1 identical over 7 bases. Germline V gene sequence: CDR1 SGHTA, CDR2 FQGTGA. CDR3 length: 15 amino acids. V trimming: 0 bases; J trimming: 3 bases; junction bases outside the gene matches: 2. The CDR3 sequence: CASSLTPGGGNTIYF. The CDR3 nucleotides read TGTGCCAGCAGCTTAACACCAGGGGGTGGAAACACCATATATTTT.

This chain uses TRBV28 with TRBJ1-3; unclear D gene. The CDR3 runs 13 residues. Germline V gene sequence: CDR1 MDHEN, CDR2 SYDVKM. V shed 10 bases and J shed 0 bases, with 10 bases lying between them. CDR3 DNA: TGTGCCACCACTTCCCGCTCTGGAAACACCATATATTTT. This sequence encodes CATTSRSGNTIYF. The full variable domain, in which reference TRBV28 and TRBJ1-3 provide the parts outside the CDR3, is DVKVTQSSRYLVKRTGEKVFLECVQDMDHENMFWYRQDPGLGLRLIYFSYDVKMKEKGDIPEGYSVSREKKERFSLILESASTNQTSMYLCATTSRSGNTIYFGEGSWLTVV.

Only one count was recorded for this clone. This chain connects TRBV30 to TRBJ1-5, with unresolved D. The CDR3 is 15 residues long. V was cut by 0 bases and J by 3 bases, with 12 bases left in between. Looked up from germline, CDR1 is GTSNPN and CDR2 is SVGIG (reference sequence). The CDR3 DNA sequence: TGTGCCTGGAGTGTACAGTCGGCTCTCAATCAGCCCCAGCATTTT. Its protein is CAWSVQSALNQPQHF.

The J gene is TRBJ2-3, the V gene TRBV24-1, with a tentative D call TRBD2 (5 bases). This CDR3 has 11 amino acids. V lost 5 bases and J 9 bases, leaving 8 bases between the germline ends. The V gene's germline CDR1 is KGHDR and CDR2 SFDVKD. CDR3 region: CATSASQTQYF. CDR3 bases: TGTGCCACCAGTGCTAGCCAGACGCAGTATTTT.

The rearrangement uses TRBV19 and TRBJ1-2; D ambiguous. The CDR3 is made up of 13 amino acids. Per the germline V gene, CDR1 is LNHDA and CDR2 is SQIVND (reference sequence). Trimming shortened V by 5 bases and J by 8 bases, and 15 bases separated the two germline ends. CDR3 DNA sequence: TGTGCCAGTAGTTCCTTAGACACGCTCGGCTACACCTTC. Protein sequence: CASSSLDTLGYTF. The full variable domain, its missing parts supplied by reference TRBV19 and TRBJ1-2, is DGGITQSPKYLFRKEGQNVTLSCEQNLNHDAMYWYRQDPGQGLRLIYYSQIVNDFQKGDIAEGYSVSREKKESFPLTVTSAQKNPTAFYLCASSSLDTLGYTFGSGTRLTVV.

The J gene is TRBJ1-1, the V gene TRBV5-1, with TRBD1 as a possible D gene (5 bases). Trimming took off 0 bases at V and 6 bases at J, with 15 bases between the two ends. The CDR3 extends over 15 amino acids. Germline lookup yields CDR1 SGHRS and CDR2 YFSETQ. CDR3 protein: CASSLGVRGDAEAFF. Here the CDR3 DNA reads TGCGCCAGCAGCTTGGGTGTTCGCGGGGACGCTGAAGCTTTCTTT.

This chain connects TRBV6-5 to TRBJ2-1; 10 bases map to TRBD2. CDR3 length: 14 amino acids. In germline, CDR1 is MNHEY, CDR2 SVGAGI. Trimming took 7 bases from V and 3 from J; bases not matched to a gene: 3. The CDR3 sequence: CASTERGGYNEQFF. CDR3 bases: TGTGCCAGCACCGAGCGGGGGGGCTACAATGAGCAGTTCTTC.

The chain has TRBV7-2 and TRBJ1-4, with 7 positions matching TRBD1. J was trimmed by 8 bases and V by 5 bases; bases with no gene match: 14. Germline CDR1 reads SGHTA; CDR2 reads FQGNSA. The CDR3 spans 16 residues. The CDR3 here is CASSDGTAITREKLFF. CDR3 DNA sequence: TGTGCCAGCAGCGACGGGACAGCTATTACAAGGGAAAAACTGTTTTTT.

This clone was observed a single time. The chain combines TRBV6-5 with TRBJ2-1; weak D call: TRBD2 (6 bases). Trimming stripped 8 bases from V and 8 bases from J, with 10 bases between. The CDR3 extends over 11 amino acids. CDR1 is MNHEY and CDR2 is SVGAGI in the germline V gene. In DNA form, the CDR3 reads TGTGCCAGCGGGGGGTGGGATGAGCAGTTCTTC. Translating gives CASGGWDEQFF.

This chain connects TRBV3-1 (or the pseudogene TRBV3-2) to TRBJ1-1; D uncertain. CDR1 is LGHDT and CDR2 is YNNKEL in the germline V gene (reference sequence). The CDR3 length is 12 residues. V was trimmed by 3 bases and J by 10 bases, leaving 12 bases between them. CDR3 residues: CASSQLPGGAFF. CDR3 bases: TGTGCCAGCAGCCAGTTACCGGGAGGAGCTTTCTTT.

The chain couples TRBV6-1 to TRBJ1-2; the D is unclear. Germline CDR1 and CDR2: MNHNS and SASEGT. The CDR3 totals 13 residues. V was shortened by 2 bases and J by 8 bases, with 12 bases between the two germline ends. CDR3 in amino acids: CASSEPPSGGYTF. The CDR3 nucleotides are TGTGCCAGCAGTGAACCCCCTAGTGGAGGCTACACCTTC.

This clone was recorded at least ten times. The V call is TRBV5-1, the J call TRBJ2-7, with D perhaps TRBD2 (5 bases). The germline V and J ends were trimmed by 0 bases and 4 bases, with 14 bases remaining between them. The CDR3 has 15 residues. CDR1 is SGHRS and CDR2 is YFSETQ in the germline V gene. The DNA of the CDR3 is TGCGCCAGCAGCTTGGGGACCCCGCCGGGGTACGAGCAGTACTTC. Its translation is CASSLGTPPGYEQYF.

V is TRBV28 and J is TRBJ1-3; 8 bases line up with TRBD1. Germline assignment: CDR1 MDHEN and CDR2 SYDVKM. With 5 bases clipped from V and 0 bases from J, the junction kept 0 bases outside the gene matches. CDR3 length: 14 residues. The CDR3 sequence: CASSTGGSGNTIYF. The CDR3, as DNA: TGTGCCAGCAGTACAGGGGGCTCTGGAAACACCATATATTTT. Full variable domain (rest looked up from reference TRBV28 and TRBJ1-3): DVKVTQSSRYLVKRTGEKVFLECVQDMDHENMFWYRQDPGLGLRLIYFSYDVKMKEKGDIPEGYSVSREKKERFSLILESASTNQTSMYLCASSTGGSGNTIYFGEGSWLTVV.

The sample holds many counts of this clone. The chain recombines TRBV2 with TRBJ2-3; D perhaps matches TRBD2 (5 bases). The CDR3 spans 13 residues. CDR1 SNHLY and CDR2 FYNNEI come from the germline V gene. Trimming removed 9 bases from V and 2 bases from J, with 12 bases in between. Here the CDR3 reads CASGGVYTDTQYF. CDR3 sequence (DNA): TGTGCCAGTGGAGGAGTCTACACAGATACGCAGTATTTT.

V and J are TRBV2 and TRBJ1-2; weak D call: TRBD1 (6 bases). Germline assignment: CDR1 SNHLY and CDR2 FYNNEI. The CDR3 loop spans 13 amino acids. Trimming removed 5 bases from V and 2 bases from J, with 9 bases in between. This chain's CDR3 is CASSKDSNYGYTF. The CDR3 nucleotides read TGTGCCAGCAGTAAGGACAGCAACTATGGCTACACCTTC.

The chain links TRBV3-1 (or the pseudogene TRBV3-2) to TRBJ1-5; D might be TRBD1 (6 bases). The CDR3 is 15 residues long. V was cut by 4 bases and J by 4 bases, with 14 bases left in between. CDR1 LGHDT and CDR2 YNNKEL come from the germline V gene (reference sequence). The CDR3, as DNA: TGTGCCAGCAGCCGGGCGACAGGATCAAATCAGCCCCAGCATTTT. This codes for CASSRATGSNQPQHF.

The CDR3 nucleotides read TGTGCCAGCAGCTTTGGGGGCCTTAATGAAAAACTGTTTTTT. Translated, it gives CASSFGGLNEKLFF. The chain carries TRBV5-4 and TRBJ1-4, with D perhaps matching TRBD1 (6 bases). Trimming removed 2 bases from V and 4 bases from J, with 9 bases in between. CDR3 length: 14 residues. Germline CDR1 reads SGHNT; CDR2 reads YYREEE (reference sequence).

The chain recombines TRBV9 with TRBJ1-3; 7 bases align to TRBD1. The CDR3 contains 15 residues. Germline loops: CDR1 SGDLS, CDR2 YYNGEE. J was trimmed by 0 bases and V by 4 bases; bases with no gene match: 4. Written as DNA, the CDR3 is TGTGCCAGCAGCTTGGGGACAGTCTCTGGAAACACCATATATTTT. This encodes CASSLGTVSGNTIYF.

V is TRBV6-1 and J is TRBJ2-6; 7 bases line up with TRBD2. Germline V CDR1 and CDR2: MNHNS, SASEGT. J gave up 13 bases and V 3 bases, and 9 bases lay outside the gene matches. The CDR3 loop spans 14 amino acids. The CDR3 region is CASSELLGGWVLTF. The CDR3 bases are TGTGCCAGCAGTGAGCTTCTGGGGGGGTGGGTCCTGACTTTC.

The chain has TRBV5-5 and TRBJ1-2; perhaps TRBD1 as D (5 bases). The CDR3 totals 12 residues. The germline CDR1 and CDR2 sequences are SGHKS and YYEKEE (reference sequence). V shed 2 bases and J shed 5 bases, with 7 bases lying between them. The CDR3 sequence: CASSFDRYGYTF. Here the CDR3 DNA reads TGTGCCAGCAGCTTTGACAGATATGGCTACACCTTC.

This chain links TRBV5-1 with TRBJ1-1; 8 nucleotides line up with TRBD1. J gave up 7 bases and V 4 bases, and 6 bases lay outside the gene matches. This CDR3 region has 13 residues. CDR1 and CDR2 (germline): SGHRS, YFSETQ. The CDR3 spells CASSAQGAIEAFF. Here the CDR3 DNA reads TGCGCCAGCAGCGCCCAGGGGGCGATTGAAGCTTTCTTT. Complete variable domain (other parts from reference TRBV5-1 and TRBJ1-1): KAGVTQTPRYLIKTRGQQVTLSCSPISGHRSVSWYQQTPGQGLQFLFEYFSETQRNKGNFPGRFSGRQFSNSRSEMNVSTLELGDSALYLCASSAQGAIEAFFGQGTRLTVV.

The chain uses TRBV5-1 and TRBJ2-7; TRBD1 matches at 7 bases. This CDR3 contains 14 residues. After removal of 4 bases from V and 1 base from J, the junction contained 5 bases not matched to a gene. Looked up from germline, CDR1 is SGHRS and CDR2 is YFSETQ. CDR3: CASSRETGSYEQYF. In DNA form, the CDR3 reads TGCGCCAGCAGCCGCGAGACAGGGTCCTACGAGCAGTACTTC.

The chain has TRBV11-3 and TRBJ2-1; D is ambiguous. The CDR3 consists of 13 residues. Germline V gene data show CDR1 as SGHNT and CDR2 as YENEEA. The ends were cut back, 5 bases at V and 7 bases at J, with 12 bases in the middle. DNA for the CDR3: TGTGCCAGCAGCCCCCCCGGGTTGAATGAGCAGTTCTTC. Translation gives CASSPPGLNEQFF.

This sequence joins TRBV6-5 and TRBJ2-7, with 11 bases aligning to TRBD1. The CDR3 has 15 amino acids. Germline V lookup: CDR1 MNHEY, CDR2 SVGAGI. Trimming at V came to 6 bases and at J to 0 bases, leaving 4 bases not matched to a gene. The DNA for the CDR3 is TGTGCCAGCAGGAAAGGGACAGGGGGCTCCTACGAGCAGTACTTC. Its protein is CASRKGTGGSYEQYF.

This clone showed up just once. The chain uses TRBV5-6 and TRBJ1-5; D is possibly TRBD1 (5 bases). Looked up from germline, CDR1 is SGHDT and CDR2 is YYEEEE. The CDR3 has 13 residues. V lost 4 bases, J lost 6 bases, and 11 bases lay in between. The CDR3 is CASSEGTGQPQHF. The CDR3 DNA reads TGTGCCAGCAGCGAGGGGACTGGTCAGCCCCAGCATTTT.

This chain's CDR3 is CASSYSSGTGGEITF. CDR3 sequence (DNA): TGTGCCAGCAGTTACTCGAGTGGGACAGGGGGCGAGATCACCTTC. The V and J genes are TRBV6-5 and TRBJ1-2; 12 bases map to TRBD1. This CDR3 has 15 amino acids. Trimming removed 0 bases from V and 13 bases from J; junction bases left unmatched: 9. Germline loops: CDR1 MNHEY, CDR2 SVGAGI.

The gene calls are TRBV6-2 or TRBV6-3 and TRBJ1-1; D is undetermined. The length of the CDR3 is 12 residues. Germline CDR1 MNHEY, CDR2 SVGEGT. V was trimmed by 4 bases and J by 9 bases, leaving 12 bases between them. CDR3 loop: CASSFGNSKAFF. The DNA of the CDR3 is TGTGCCAGCAGTTTCGGGAACAGTAAAGCTTTCTTT.

The chain carries TRBV5-1 and TRBJ2-2; 10 nucleotides line up with TRBD1. The CDR3 length is 21 residues. Germline loops: CDR1 SGHRS, CDR2 YFSETQ. After removal of 3 bases from V and 0 bases from J, the junction contained 17 bases not matched to a gene. The CDR3 nucleotides are TGCGCCAGCAGCTCGAGACAGGGGGCCCCCTGTACGAGCGCGAACACCGGGGAGCTGTTTTTT. Protein: CASSSRQGAPCTSANTGELFF.